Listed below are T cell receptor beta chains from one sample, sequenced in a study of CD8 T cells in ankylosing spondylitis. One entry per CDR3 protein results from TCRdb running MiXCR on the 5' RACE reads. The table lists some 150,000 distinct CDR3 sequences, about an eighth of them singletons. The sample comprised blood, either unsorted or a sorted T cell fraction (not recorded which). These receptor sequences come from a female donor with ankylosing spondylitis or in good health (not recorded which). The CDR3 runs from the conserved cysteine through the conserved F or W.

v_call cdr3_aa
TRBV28 CASSQASGSDRSRVQYF
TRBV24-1 CATSDAGTGDGNTIYF
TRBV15 CATSRLSEQETQYF
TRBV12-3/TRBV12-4 CASSLRLAGSGGELFF
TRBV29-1 CSATLTAMNTEAFF
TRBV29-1 CSVGGGTNTEAFF
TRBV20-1 CSADDRTSGANVLTF
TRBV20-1 CSASLTDQETQYF
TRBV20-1 CSAGTSGSWYEQYF
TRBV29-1 CSVSPMNTEAFF
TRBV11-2 CASSLGTVNEKLSF
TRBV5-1 CASSLDSSGANVLTF
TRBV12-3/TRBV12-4 CASTLHNQPQHF
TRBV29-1 CSVEAFFPGLAGGKMDEQFF
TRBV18 CASSRGGDYNEQFF